These 29 T cell receptor beta chains came from one sample sequenced in a study of OX40 agonist ivuxolimab in advanced cancers. The library was prepared using the immunoSEQ multiplex PCR assay. What TCRdb holds here is the immuneACCESS table cut down to in-frame rearrangements. Part of the clones is not present; checked against another copy, under half of the missing clones reflect an unresolved V gene, and the others are unexplained. The sample includes around 68,000 clones, with roughly 84% observed a single time. Together, the top ten hold approximately 0.4% of the sample. The sample consisted of CD4+ or CD8+ T cells sorted from blood, taken in a trial of the OX40 agonist ivuxolimab. The origin of the receptors is an adult with an advanced solid tumor such as melanoma, head and neck, liver or kidney cancer.

V and J are TRBV6-5 and TRBJ2-7; D is uncertain. V was trimmed by 6 bases and J by 0 bases, leaving 15 bases between them. The germline V gene encodes CDR1 MNHEY and CDR2 SVGAGI. The CDR3 covers 15 residues. The CDR3 DNA reads as TGTGCCAGCAGGTCCGAGACGGTGATCTCCTACGAGCAGTACTTC. The encoded protein is CASRSETVISYEQYF.

The genes are TRBV6-1 and TRBJ1-3, with 7 bases that match TRBD1. Losses at the gene ends were 0 bases for V and 1 base for J; bases not matched to a gene: 15. CDR3 length: 20 amino acids. The germline CDR1 and CDR2 sequences are MNHNS and SASEGT. Here the CDR3 DNA reads TGTGCCAGCAGTGAAGCGCTTTGGTGGACAGGCGTAAGTTCTGGAAACACCATATATTTT. It specifies CASSEALWWTGVSSGNTIYF.

This chain links TRBV7-6 with TRBJ2-7; 11 nucleotides match TRBD1. The CDR3 sequence is 18 residues long. Germline lookup yields CDR1 SGHVS and CDR2 FNYEAQ. V gave up 1 base and J gave up 2 bases; unmatched junction bases: 10. The CDR3 loop reads CASSLVPPGTGGTYEQYF. The CDR3 DNA reads TGTGCCAGCAGCTTAGTACCCCCCGGGACAGGGGGGACCTACGAGCAGTACTTC. Full variable domain (rest looked up from reference TRBV7-6 and TRBJ2-7): GAGVSQSPRYKVTKRGQDVALRCDPISGHVSLYWYRQALGQGPEFLTYFNYEAQQDKSGLPNDRFSAERPEGSISTLTIQRTEQRDSAMYRCASSLVPPGTGGTYEQYFGPGTRLTVT.

This clone was observed a single time. The chain uses TRBV14 and TRBJ1-1; weak D call: TRBD1 (6 bases). V dropped 1 base and J dropped 4 bases, with 16 bases sitting between them. Germline assignment: CDR1 SGHDN and CDR2 FVKESK. The CDR3 is 16 residues long. CDR3: CASSQGVGGWSTEAFF. CDR3 DNA: TGTGCCAGCAGCCAAGGTGTGGGGGGCTGGTCCACTGAAGCTTTCTTT. The entire variable domain, with the rest obtained from reference TRBV14 and TRBJ1-1, is as follows: EAGVTQFPSHSVIEKGQTVTLRCDPISGHDNLYWYRRVMGKEIKFLLHFVKESKQDESGMPNNRFLAERTGGTYSTLKVQPAELEDSGVYFCASSQGVGGWSTEAFFGQGTRLTVV.

This sequence joins TRBV10-3 and TRBJ2-1; 7 bases align to TRBD2. Germline V CDR1 and CDR2: ENHRY, SYGVKD. This CDR3 region has 13 residues. The V segment lost 5 bases and the J segment 7 bases; nucleotides outside the gene matches: 5. CDR3 DNA: TGTGCCATCAGTTCCCCCGGGGGGAATGAGCAGTTCTTC. It translates to CAISSPGGNEQFF.

This chain links TRBV9 with TRBJ2-7, with D possibly matching TRBD1 (6 bases). Germline CDR1 reads SGDLS; CDR2 reads YYNGEE. Between the trimmed V and J ends, which lost 3 bases and 4 bases, there was a span of 17 bases. The CDR3 totals 15 residues. CDR3 in DNA: TGTGCCAGCAGCGGAAAGACAGCCCAGGGGTACGAGCAGTACTTC. Translated, it gives CASSGKTAQGYEQYF.

This chain links TRBV9 with TRBJ2-7; possibly TRBD2 for D (5 bases). The CDR3 is 15 residues long. V was cut by 3 bases and J by 7 bases, with 20 bases left in between. Germline V gene sequence: CDR1 SGDLS, CDR2 YYNGEE. CDR3 sequence: CASSAERAGVSEQYF. CDR3 DNA sequence: TGTGCCAGCAGCGCTGAGAGGGCTGGGGTTTCGGAGCAGTACTTC.

The chain uses TRBV9 and TRBJ1-3, with a tentative D call TRBD1 (5 bases). The CDR3 runs 14 residues. Trimming stripped 2 bases from V and 0 bases from J, with 6 bases between. The germline CDR1 and CDR2 sequences are SGDLS and YYNGEE. The CDR3 sequence: CASSVTVSGNTIYF. The CDR3 nucleotides are TGTGCCAGCAGCGTGACAGTCTCTGGAAACACCATATATTTT.

This clone was detected once. The genes are TRBV11-3 and TRBJ1-2, with TRBD1 identical over 7 bases. This CDR3 comprises 15 residues. Germline V gives CDR1 SGHNT, CDR2 YENEEA. With 9 bases clipped from V and 2 bases from J, the junction kept 12 bases outside the gene matches. The CDR3 loop reads CARNRGREENYGYTF. CDR3 coding DNA: TGTGCCAGGAACAGGGGAAGAGAGGAGAACTATGGCTACACCTTC.

The chain has TRBV10-3 and TRBJ1-6, with 7 bases aligning to TRBD1. Germline V gene data show CDR1 as ENHRY and CDR2 as SYGVKD. This CDR3 contains 13 residues. After removal of 8 bases from V and 3 bases from J, the junction contained 1 base not matched to a gene. This CDR3 is CAIGTDYNSPLHF. CDR3 nucleotides: TGTGCCATCGGGACAGACTATAATTCACCCCTCCACTTT.

This clone showed up just once. The chain links TRBV19 to TRBJ2-1, with D hard to call. CDR3 length: 11 residues. From germline, CDR1 is LNHDA and CDR2 SQIVND (reference sequence). Trimming removed 8 bases from V and 8 bases from J, with 10 bases in between. CDR3 DNA sequence: TGTGCCAGTGTAAATTGGGATGAGCAGTTCTTC. Encoded protein: CASVNWDEQFF.

The rearrangement links TRBV6-1 to TRBJ1-2; D remains ambiguous. The germline gives CDR1 MNHNS, CDR2 SASEGT. With 6 bases removed from V and 3 bases from J, the gap between germline ends came to 11 bases. CDR3 length: 13 amino acids. The CDR3 region has the DNA TGTGCCAGCAGCACCCCGGGCTACTATGGCTACACCTTC. It is translated as CASSTPGYYGYTF.

The J gene is TRBJ2-3, the V gene TRBV7-2, with D perhaps matching TRBD2 (6 bases). This CDR3 is built from 16 residues. The germline V gene has CDR1 SGHTA and CDR2 FQGNSA. V was shortened by 4 bases and J by 4 bases, with 18 bases between the two germline ends. CDR3 loop: CASSYRGFSSADTQYF. The CDR3 DNA sequence: TGTGCCAGCAGCTACCGGGGGTTTTCGTCGGCAGATACGCAGTATTTT.

The V call is TRBV25-1, the J call TRBJ2-3; no firm D call. The CDR3 consists of 16 residues. V lost 3 bases to trimming and J lost 0 bases, with 13 bases between them. CDR1 MGHDK and CDR2 SYGVNS come from the germline V gene. In DNA, the CDR3 is TGTGCCAGCAGTGATCCTTTCAGAGGTAGCACAGATACGCAGTATTTT. Its protein product is CASSDPFRGSTDTQYF.

The rearrangement links TRBV9 to TRBJ2-2; either TRBD1 or TRBD2 may fit D (6 bases each). CDR1 is SGDLS, CDR2 YYNGEE, per germline. The CDR3 is 16 residues long. V was cut by 0 bases and J by 5 bases, with 14 bases left in between. CDR3 sequence reads: CASSVGRGLGTGELFF. CDR3 coding DNA: TGTGCCAGCAGCGTAGGTCGGGGGCTAGGAACCGGGGAGCTGTTTTTT.

V is TRBV11-3 and J is TRBJ2-2; the D is unclear. The ends were cut back, 0 bases at V and 5 bases at J, with 10 bases in the middle. The CDR3 runs to 15 residues. Germline V CDR1 and CDR2: SGHNT, YENEEA. The CDR3: CASSLELGSTGELFF. The CDR3, as DNA: TGTGCCAGCAGCTTAGAGTTAGGATCGACCGGGGAGCTGTTTTTT.

This clone came up once. The gene calls are TRBV6-1 and TRBJ1-2, with 8 bases aligning to TRBD1. Per germline, CDR1 MNHNS and CDR2 SASEGT. This CDR3 has 15 amino acids. V lost 8 bases to trimming and J lost 6 bases; unmatched junction nucleotides: 14. CDR3 loop: CASHRPGTGVDGYTF. CDR3 DNA: TGTGCCAGCCATCGCCCCGGGACAGGAGTAGATGGCTACACCTTC.

The chain combines TRBV18 with TRBJ1-5; 9 nucleotides agree with TRBD1. With 0 bases clipped from V and 11 bases from J, the junction kept 2 bases outside the gene matches. Germline V gene lookup returns CDR1 KGHSH and CDR2 LQKENI. The CDR3 is made up of 13 amino acids. The CDR3 sequence is CASSPPDRGTQHF. The DNA for the CDR3 is TGTGCCAGCTCACCACCGGACAGGGGAACCCAGCATTTT.

The chain has TRBV6-5 and TRBJ2-5; TRBD1 is a possible D gene (6 bases). CDR3 length equals 14 residues. Germline V CDR1 and CDR2: MNHEY, SVGAGI. V lost 6 bases, J lost 1 base, and 12 bases lay in between. CDR3 in DNA: TGTGCCAGCAGGTCCGGGACATCCCAAGAGACCCAGTACTTC. As protein: CASRSGTSQETQYF.

The CDR3: CASSLIPGLQYEQYF. Here the CDR3 DNA reads TGTGCCAGCAGCCTGATTCCGGGACTTCAATACGAGCAGTACTTC. The rearrangement uses TRBV7-2 and TRBJ2-7; D is perhaps TRBD2 (6 bases). V was clipped by 5 bases and J by 4 bases, with 18 bases between them. The germline CDR1 and CDR2 sequences are SGHTA and FQGNSA. CDR3 length equals 15 residues.

DNA of the CDR3: TGCGCCAGCAGGAACCGGGACAGGGGCACCGGGAGGGAGCCCCAGCATTTT. Protein sequence: CASRNRDRGTGREPQHF. J is TRBJ1-5 and V is TRBV10-2; 10 nucleotides align to TRBD1. This CDR3 region has 17 residues. Per the germline V gene, CDR1 is WSHSY and CDR2 is SAAADI. Unmatched junction bases numbered 16, after V lost 6 bases and J lost 8 bases.

In the case of this clone: Different DNA sequences within this sample yield the same CDR3. V gene TRBV7-2 combines with J gene TRBJ2-3; D uncertain. Trimming removed 3 bases at V and 0 bases at J, with 1 base between. This CDR3 is 12 amino acids long. Germline lookup yields CDR1 SGHTA and CDR2 FQGNSA. The CDR3 here is CASSFSTDTQYF. For the CDR3, the DNA is TGTGCCAGCAGCTTTAGCACAGATACGCAGTATTTT. The whole variable domain, filled in from reference TRBV7-2 and TRBJ2-3, reads GAGVSQSPSNKVTEKGKDVELRCDPISGHTALYWYRQSLGQGLEFLIYFQGNSAPDKSGLPSDRFSAERTGGSVSTLTIQRTQQEDSAVYLCASSFSTDTQYFGPGTRLTVL.

CDR3: CASRHGQAYGGNTEAFF. The CDR3 nucleotides are TGCGCCAGCAGACACGGACAGGCTTACGGGGGAAACACTGAAGCTTTCTTT. The V call is TRBV5-1, the J call TRBJ1-1; 7 nucleotides align to TRBD1. The length of the CDR3 is 17 residues. With V trimmed by 5 bases and J by 2 bases, 15 bases remained unmatched. Germline V lookup: CDR1 SGHRS, CDR2 YFSETQ.

This rearrangement joins TRBV2 to TRBJ2-3, with D tentatively TRBD2 (6 bases). V lost 4 bases to trimming and J lost 8 bases, with 13 bases between them. The CDR3 loop spans 13 amino acids. Germline-derived CDR1 and CDR2 are SNHLY and FYNNEI. As DNA, the CDR3 is TGTGCCAGCAGTGGAACAGAGGAGGGTACGCAGTATTTT. Protein product: CASSGTEEGTQYF.

The J gene is TRBJ2-1, the V gene TRBV18; 10 positions match TRBD2. In germline, CDR1 is KGHSH, CDR2 LQKENI. The CDR3 runs to 17 residues. Germline trimming cut 3 bases from V and 7 bases from J; bases unmatched to any gene: 12. The CDR3 loop reads CASSPPLSGGAANEQFF. CDR3 coding DNA: TGTGCCAGCTCACCCCCGCTGAGCGGGGGGGCCGCGAATGAGCAGTTCTTC.

The rearrangement joins TRBV27 to TRBJ2-7; 7 bases match TRBD2. The length of the CDR3 is 15 residues. The J segment lost 7 bases and the V segment lost 6 bases, leaving 15 bases of the junction unmatched. Germline V CDR1 and CDR2: MNHEY, SMNVEV (reference sequence). CDR3 in amino acids: CASRPTRDYPWEQYF. The DNA of the CDR3 is TGTGCCAGCAGACCTACCCGGGACTACCCGTGGGAGCAGTACTTC.

This chain uses TRBV7-9 with TRBJ1-3; a weak D match, TRBD1 (6 bases). This CDR3 spans 16 amino acids. CDR1 and CDR2 (germline): SEHNR, FQNEAQ (reference sequence). Trimming pared 5 bases from V and 0 bases from J, leaving 14 bases between. CDR3 sequence reads: CASSQRTVRSGNTIYF. For the CDR3, the DNA is TGTGCCAGCAGCCAGAGGACAGTACGCTCTGGAAACACCATATATTTT.

The chain couples TRBV4-2 to TRBJ2-1, with a weak D call TRBD2 (7 bases). The V gene lost 1 base and the J gene lost 6 bases, with 16 bases spanning the gap. Germline lookup yields CDR1 LGHNA and CDR2 YNFKEQ. This CDR3 contains 16 residues. The CDR3 nucleotides are TGTGCCAGCAGCCAAGCTTTGACGGGGGGCCCCAATGAGCAGTTCTTC. Amino acids: CASSQALTGGPNEQFF.

This sequence joins TRBV12-5 and TRBJ2-6; a possible D gene is TRBD1 (5 bases). CDR3 size: 18 residues. Germline V gene sequence: CDR1 LGHNT, CDR2 FRNRAP. Trimming removed 5 bases from V and 5 bases from J, with 22 bases in between. The CDR3 protein is CASGGFGAGQSRANVLTF. DNA of the CDR3: TGTGCTAGTGGTGGATTCGGTGCAGGACAAAGTCGGGCCAACGTCCTGACTTTC. Full variable domain (remainder filled in from reference TRBV12-5 and TRBJ2-6): DARVTQTPRHKVTEMGQEVTMRCQPILGHNTVFWYRQTMMQGLELLAYFRNRAPLDDSGMPKDRFSAEMPDATLATLKIQPSEPRDSAVYFCASGGFGAGQSRANVLTFGAGSRLTVL.